The next 5 T cell receptor beta chains were all read from a single sample in a study of T cells in Graves' hyperthyroidism and ophthalmopathy. RNA transcripts gave rise to amplified TCR beta CDR3 regions. The HTBI primer set was used in a first-round RT-PCR of the TCR CDR3. TCRdb reprocessed the multiplex PCR reads with MiXCR, giving one entry per CDR3 protein. This sample has approximately 370,000 distinct CDR3 sequences; under 15% occur once, and the top ten carry 30% to 35%. The sequenced sample consisted of blood. The receptor source for this set is a woman younger than 45 with Graves' hyperthyroidism.

The sample holds a few counts of this clonotype. The J gene is TRBJ2-5, the V gene TRBV11-2; D uncertain. This CDR3 is built from 15 residues. Trimming took off 0 bases at V and 5 bases at J, with 13 bases between the two ends. Per germline, CDR1 SGHAT and CDR2 FQNNGV. The CDR3 DNA follows: TGTGCCAGCAGCTTAGATCAAGTAGGGTGGGAGACCCAGTACTTC. Protein product: CASSLDQVGWETQYF.

CDR3 sequence: CSALRPAESQHF. The CDR3 DNA follows: TGCAGTGCTCTGAGACCCGCCGAGTCCCAGCATTTT. V is TRBV20-1 and J is TRBJ1-5; D uncertain. The CDR3 runs to 12 residues. Trimming removed 5 bases at V and 11 bases at J, with 16 bases between. From germline, CDR1 is DFQATT and CDR2 SNEGSKA (reference sequence).

This clonotype was picked up many times. The chain carries TRBV27 and TRBJ1-1, with TRBD1 as a possible D gene (5 bases). Per germline, CDR1 MNHEY and CDR2 SMNVEV (reference sequence). V shed 0 bases and J shed 4 bases, with 6 bases lying between them. There are 13 residues in the CDR3. CDR3 in DNA: TGTGCCAGCAGTTTATCAGGGGTCACTGAAGCTTTCTTT. It encodes CASSLSGVTEAFF.

As concerns this clonotype: With a much larger clone just one base away, this may be a read error. The V and J genes are TRBV6-1 and TRBJ2-1; D unclear. The CDR3 totals 12 residues. CDR1 and CDR2 (germline): MNHNS, SASEGT. V gave up 2 bases and J gave up 4 bases, with 3 bases separating them. CDR3 coding DNA: TGTGCCAGCAGTGAACGGTACAATGAGCAGTTCTTC. Its translation: CASSERYNEQFF.

The chain has TRBV11-2 and TRBJ2-7; possibly TRBD2 for D (6 bases). CDR1 and CDR2 (germline): SGHAT, FQNNGV. This CDR3 is built from 13 residues. V was shortened by 5 bases and J by 5 bases, with 13 bases between the two germline ends. The CDR3: CASSQGREDEQYF. The CDR3, as DNA: TGTGCCAGCAGCCAGGGTAGGGAGGACGAGCAGTACTTC. Combining the CDR3 with reference TRBV11-2 and TRBJ2-7 gives the whole variable domain EAGVAQSPRYKIIEKRQSVAFWCNPISGHATLYWYQQILGQGPKLLIQFQNNGVVDDSQLPKDRFSAERLKGVDSTLKIQPAKLEDSAVYLCASSQGREDEQYFGPGTRLTVT.